The 9 T cell receptor beta chains given below trace back to one sample, sequenced in a study of T cell repertoires in cytomegalovirus infection. TCRdb recomputed calls from the reads with MiXCR, one row per CDR3 protein. The data show about 330,000 distinct CDR3 sequences, with more than 8% seen just once and 4.3% held by the top ten. The sample was PBMCs. The receptors stem from a human donor in good health (CMV status not recorded). Some clones in this sample may be carry-over from other donors' samples.

This clonotype occurred once. The rearrangement uses TRBV20-1 and TRBJ1-5; 9 bases fit TRBD1. The V gene's germline CDR1 is DFQATT and CDR2 SNEGSKA (reference sequence). V shed 1 base and J 6 bases; nucleotides not matched to a gene: 10. The CDR3 length is 16 residues. The CDR3 here is CSARVPPGQGPQPQHF. The CDR3 DNA reads TGCAGTGCTAGAGTTCCTCCGGGACAGGGACCTCAGCCCCAGCATTTT.

The J gene is TRBJ1-5, the V gene TRBV2; D remains unclear. The V end was cut by 11 bases, the J end by 2 bases, with 13 bases between. Germline values: CDR1 SNHLY, CDR2 FYNNEI. CDR3 length equals 13 residues. The CDR3 nucleotides read TGTGCCGTCAGAGGCAGTGGCAATCAGCCCCAGCATTTT. Amino acid sequence: CAVRGSGNQPQHF.

This clonotype came up many times. This sequence joins TRBV7-2 and TRBJ1-5; TRBD1 matches at 9 bases. From germline, CDR1 is SGHTA and CDR2 FQGNSA. The length of the CDR3 is 17 residues. V lost 0 bases and J lost 3; bases outside the gene matches: 6. The DNA of the CDR3 is TGTGCCAGCAGCTTAGCCGGGACAGGGAACATCAATCAGCCCCAGCATTTT. This sequence encodes CASSLAGTGNINQPQHF.

This clonotype was detected many times. The chain's CDR3 is CAITQDPRDGTEAFF. CDR3 coding DNA: TGTGCCATCACCCAGGACCCTCGCGACGGCACTGAAGCTTTCTTT. The V and J genes are TRBV10-3 and TRBJ1-1; D is unresolved. Trimming took off 7 bases at V and 4 bases at J, with 19 bases between the two ends. The CDR3 length is 15 residues. Germline V lookup: CDR1 ENHRY, CDR2 SYGVKD.

V usage is TRBV28 and J usage is TRBJ2-5, with TRBD1 matching 11 bases. CDR1 and CDR2 from the germline V gene are MDHEN and SYDVKM. The CDR3 has 15 residues. V shed 6 bases and J 0 bases; nucleotides not matched to a gene: 3. The CDR3 spells CASSRDRGYQETQYF. For the CDR3, the DNA is TGTGCCAGCAGCAGGGACAGGGGGTACCAAGAGACCCAGTACTTC.

The V call is TRBV12-3 or TRBV12-4, the J call TRBJ2-1; 8 bases align to TRBD1. J was trimmed by 8 bases and V by 10 bases; bases with no gene match: 10. The CDR3 sequence is 13 residues long. The DNA for the CDR3 is TGTGCCATCCTCCCGGACAGGGTCTATGAGCAGTTCTTC. As protein: CAILPDRVYEQFF.

This clonotype was detected many times. CDR3 residues: CASIRPGWAYNEQFF. The CDR3, as DNA: TGTGCCAGCATCCGCCCGGGTTGGGCCTACAATGAGCAGTTCTTC. The rearrangement links TRBV7-2 to TRBJ2-1; D gene uncertain. The CDR3 is 15 residues long. The V end was cut by 7 bases, the J end by 2 bases, with 15 bases between. The V gene's germline CDR1 is SGHTA and CDR2 FQGNSA.

This clonotype has a handful of counts. This chain links TRBV7-3 with TRBJ2-1; 9 positions agree with TRBD2. V shed 2 bases and J 6 bases; nucleotides not matched to a gene: 5. The CDR3 has 15 residues. The V gene's germline CDR1 is SGHTA and CDR2 FQGTGA. The CDR3 nucleotides read TGTGCCAGCAGCTTACCCGGACTAGCGTTCAATGAGCAGTTCTTC. It is translated as CASSLPGLAFNEQFF. The full variable domain, its missing parts supplied by reference TRBV7-3 and TRBJ2-1, is GAGVSQTPSNKVTEKGKYVELRCDPISGHTALYWYRQSLGQGPEFLIYFQGTGAADDSGLPNDRFFAVRPEGSVSTLKIQRTERGDSAVYLCASSLPGLAFNEQFFGPGTRLTVL.

This clonotype was recorded many times. The gene calls are TRBV7-9 and TRBJ1-6; D is ambiguous. There are 14 residues in the CDR3. Germline lookup yields CDR1 SEHNR and CDR2 FQNEAQ (reference sequence). Between the trimmed V and J ends, which lost 5 bases and 5 bases, there was a span of 10 bases. CDR3 DNA: TGTGCCAGCAGCCCCCCGGCTAATAATTCACCCCTCCACTTT. It specifies CASSPPANNSPLHF.